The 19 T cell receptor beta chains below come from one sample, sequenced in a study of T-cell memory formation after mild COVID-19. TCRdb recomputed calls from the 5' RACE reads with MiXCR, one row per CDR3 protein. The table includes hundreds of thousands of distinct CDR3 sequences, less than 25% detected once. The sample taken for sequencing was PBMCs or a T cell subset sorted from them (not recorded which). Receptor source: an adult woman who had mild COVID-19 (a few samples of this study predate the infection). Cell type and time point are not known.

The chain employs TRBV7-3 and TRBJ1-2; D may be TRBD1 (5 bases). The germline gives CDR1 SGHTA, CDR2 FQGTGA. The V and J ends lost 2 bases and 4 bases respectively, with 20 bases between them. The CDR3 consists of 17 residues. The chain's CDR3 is CASSLVRGTLGGYGYTF. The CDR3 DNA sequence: TGTGCCAGCAGCTTAGTAAGGGGAACCCTCGGGGGCTATGGCTACACCTTC.

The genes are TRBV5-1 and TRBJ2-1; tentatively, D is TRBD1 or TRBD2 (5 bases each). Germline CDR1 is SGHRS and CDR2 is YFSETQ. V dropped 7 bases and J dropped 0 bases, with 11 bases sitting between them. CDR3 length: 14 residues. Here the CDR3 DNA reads TGCGCCAGCGGGACGGTGAGCTCCTACAATGAGCAGTTCTTC. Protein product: CASGTVSSYNEQFF.

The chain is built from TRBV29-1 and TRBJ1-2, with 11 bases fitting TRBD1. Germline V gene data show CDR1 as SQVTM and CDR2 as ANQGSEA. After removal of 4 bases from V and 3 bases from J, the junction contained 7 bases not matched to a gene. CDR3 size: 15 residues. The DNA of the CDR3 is TGCAGCGTTGGTATCGGACAGGGGGCTCACTATGGCTACACCTTC. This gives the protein CSVGIGQGAHYGYTF.

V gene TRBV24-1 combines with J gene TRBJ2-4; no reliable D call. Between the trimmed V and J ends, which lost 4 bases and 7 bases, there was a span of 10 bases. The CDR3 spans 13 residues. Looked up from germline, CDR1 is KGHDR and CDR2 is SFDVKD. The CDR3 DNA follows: TGTGCCACCAGTGACAGCTTTGGGAACATTCAGTACTTC. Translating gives CATSDSFGNIQYF.

The CDR3 nucleotides read TGTGCCAGCAGCCCCCGTGGACAGTTGCGCTACACCTTC. It codes for CASSPRGQLRYTF. V and J are TRBV12-3 or TRBV12-4 and TRBJ1-2, with D possibly being TRBD1 (6 bases). V lost 6 bases and J 9 bases, leaving 17 bases between the germline ends. The CDR3 has 13 residues.

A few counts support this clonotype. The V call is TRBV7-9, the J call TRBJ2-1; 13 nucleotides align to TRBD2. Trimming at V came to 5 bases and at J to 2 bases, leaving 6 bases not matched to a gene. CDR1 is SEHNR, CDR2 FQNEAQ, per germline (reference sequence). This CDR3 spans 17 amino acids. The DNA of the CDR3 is TGTGCCAGCAGCCGAGGACTAGCGGGGGCCCCCTACAATGAGCAGTTCTTC. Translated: CASSRGLAGAPYNEQFF. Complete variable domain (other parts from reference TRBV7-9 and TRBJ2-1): DTGVSQNPRHKITKRGQNVTFRCDPISEHNRLYWYRQTLGQGPEFLTYFQNEAQLEKSRLLSDRFSAERPKGSFSTLEIQRTEQGDSAMYLCASSRGLAGAPYNEQFFGPGTRLTVL.

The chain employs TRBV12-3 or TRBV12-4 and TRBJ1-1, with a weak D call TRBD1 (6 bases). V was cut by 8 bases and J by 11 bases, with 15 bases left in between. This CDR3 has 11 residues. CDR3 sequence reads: CASARGGTAFF. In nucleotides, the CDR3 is TGTGCCAGCGCCAGAGGGGGAACGGCTTTCTTT.

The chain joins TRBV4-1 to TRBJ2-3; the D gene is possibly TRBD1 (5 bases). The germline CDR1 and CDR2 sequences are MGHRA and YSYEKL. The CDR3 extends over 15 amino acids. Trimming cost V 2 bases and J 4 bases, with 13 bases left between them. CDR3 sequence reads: CASSQPYRGSDTQYF. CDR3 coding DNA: TGCGCCAGCAGCCAACCTTATAGGGGATCAGATACGCAGTATTTT.

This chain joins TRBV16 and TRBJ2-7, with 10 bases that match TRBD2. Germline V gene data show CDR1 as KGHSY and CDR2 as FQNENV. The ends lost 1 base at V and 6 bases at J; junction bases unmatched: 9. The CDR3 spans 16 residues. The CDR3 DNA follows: TGTGCCAGCAGCCAATTATCTAGCGGGAGTCTAGGCGAGCAGTACTTC. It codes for CASSQLSSGSLGEQYF.

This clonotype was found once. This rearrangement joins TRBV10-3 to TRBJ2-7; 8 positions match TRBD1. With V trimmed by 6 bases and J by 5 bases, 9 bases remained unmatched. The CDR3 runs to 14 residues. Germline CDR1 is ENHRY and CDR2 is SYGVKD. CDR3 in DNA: TGTGCCATCAGGGAAAAGCAGGGGGCGGACGAGCAGTACTTC. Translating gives CAIREKQGADEQYF.

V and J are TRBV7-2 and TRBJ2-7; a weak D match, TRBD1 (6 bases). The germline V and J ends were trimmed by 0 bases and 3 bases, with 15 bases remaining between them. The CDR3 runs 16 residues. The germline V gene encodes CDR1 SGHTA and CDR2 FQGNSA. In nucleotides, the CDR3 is TGTGCCAGCAGCTTAGCGGGGACAAGCCCCTACTACGAGCAGTACTTC. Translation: CASSLAGTSPYYEQYF.

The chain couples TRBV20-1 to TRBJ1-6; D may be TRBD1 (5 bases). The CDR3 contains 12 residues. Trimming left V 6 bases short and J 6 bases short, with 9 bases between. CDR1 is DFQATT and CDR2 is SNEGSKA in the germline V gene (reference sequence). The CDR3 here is CSAGGANSPLHF. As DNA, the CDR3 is TGCAGTGCCGGAGGGGCTAATTCACCCCTCCACTTT.

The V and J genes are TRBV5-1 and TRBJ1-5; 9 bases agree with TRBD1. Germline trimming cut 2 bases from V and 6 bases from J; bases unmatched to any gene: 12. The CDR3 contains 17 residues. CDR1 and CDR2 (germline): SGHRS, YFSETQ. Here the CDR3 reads CASSFQPGGTGFQPQHF. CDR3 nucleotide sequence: TGCGCCAGCAGCTTCCAACCCGGCGGGACAGGGTTTCAGCCCCAGCATTTT.

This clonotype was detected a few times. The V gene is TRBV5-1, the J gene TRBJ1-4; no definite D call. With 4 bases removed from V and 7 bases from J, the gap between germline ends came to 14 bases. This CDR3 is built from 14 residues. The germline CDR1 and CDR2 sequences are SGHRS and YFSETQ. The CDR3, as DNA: TGCGCCAGCAGCCCCGGCTTTGGCCGTGAAAAACTGTTTTTT. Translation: CASSPGFGREKLFF.

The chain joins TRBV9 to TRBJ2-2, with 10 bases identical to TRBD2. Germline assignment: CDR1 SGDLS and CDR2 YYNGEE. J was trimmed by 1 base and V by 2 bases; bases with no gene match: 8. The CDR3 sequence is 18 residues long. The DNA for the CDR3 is TGTGCCAGCAGCGTCCGAACTAGCGGGATACGGAACACCGGGGAGCTGTTTTTT. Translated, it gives CASSVRTSGIRNTGELFF.

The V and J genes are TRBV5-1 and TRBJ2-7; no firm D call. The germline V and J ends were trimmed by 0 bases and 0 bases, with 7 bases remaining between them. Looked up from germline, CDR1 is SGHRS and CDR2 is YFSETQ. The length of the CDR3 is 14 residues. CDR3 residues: CASSLGLLSYEQYF. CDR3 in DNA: TGCGCCAGCAGCTTGGGGCTGCTCTCCTACGAGCAGTACTTC.

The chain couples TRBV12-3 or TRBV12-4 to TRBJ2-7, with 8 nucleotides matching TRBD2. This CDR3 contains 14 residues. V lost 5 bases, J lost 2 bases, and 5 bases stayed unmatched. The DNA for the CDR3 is TGTGCCAGCAGTACCGGACTAGCCGCCTACGAGCAGTACTTC. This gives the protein CASSTGLAAYEQYF.

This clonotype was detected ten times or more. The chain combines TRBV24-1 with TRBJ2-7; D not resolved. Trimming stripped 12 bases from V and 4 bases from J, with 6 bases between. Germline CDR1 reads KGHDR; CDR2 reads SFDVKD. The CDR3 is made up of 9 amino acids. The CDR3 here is CAPSYEQYF. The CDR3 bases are TGTGCCCCAAGTTACGAGCAGTACTTC.

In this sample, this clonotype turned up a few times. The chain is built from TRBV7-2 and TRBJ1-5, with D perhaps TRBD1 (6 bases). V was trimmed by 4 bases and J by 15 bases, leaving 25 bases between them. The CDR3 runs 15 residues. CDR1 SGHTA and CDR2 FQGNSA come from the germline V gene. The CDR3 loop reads CASSSGGTTKYGMHF. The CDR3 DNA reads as TGTGCCAGCAGCTCCGGAGGGACAACGAAGTATGGTATGCATTTT. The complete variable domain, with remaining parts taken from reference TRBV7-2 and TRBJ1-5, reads GAGVSQSPSNKVTEKGKDVELRCDPISGHTALYWYRQSLGQGLEFLIYFQGNSAPDKSGLPSDRFSAERTGGSVSTLTIQRTQQEDSAVYLCASSSGGTTKYGMHFGDGTRLSIL.